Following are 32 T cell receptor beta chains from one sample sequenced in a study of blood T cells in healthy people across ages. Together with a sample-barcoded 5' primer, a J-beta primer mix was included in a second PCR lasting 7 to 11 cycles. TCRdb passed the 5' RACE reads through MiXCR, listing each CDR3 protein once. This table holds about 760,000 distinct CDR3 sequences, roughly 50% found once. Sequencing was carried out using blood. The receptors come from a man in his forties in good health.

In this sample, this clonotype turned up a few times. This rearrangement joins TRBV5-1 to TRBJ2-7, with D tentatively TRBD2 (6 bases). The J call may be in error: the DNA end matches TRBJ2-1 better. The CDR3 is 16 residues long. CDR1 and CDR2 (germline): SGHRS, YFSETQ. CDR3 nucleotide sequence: TGCGCCAGCAGCCCCTCCGGGACTGGGGGCTACAATGAGCAGTTCTTC. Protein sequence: CASSPSGTGGYNEQFF.

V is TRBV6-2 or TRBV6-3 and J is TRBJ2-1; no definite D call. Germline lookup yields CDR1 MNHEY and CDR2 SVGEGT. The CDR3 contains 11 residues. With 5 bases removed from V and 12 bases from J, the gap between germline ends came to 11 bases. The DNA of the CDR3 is TGTGCCAGCAGTCAACAGTATGGGCAGTTCTTC. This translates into CASSQQYGQFF.

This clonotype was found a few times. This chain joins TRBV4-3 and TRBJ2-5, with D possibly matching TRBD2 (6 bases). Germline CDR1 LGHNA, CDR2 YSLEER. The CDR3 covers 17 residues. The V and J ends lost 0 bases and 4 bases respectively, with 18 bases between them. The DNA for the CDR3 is TGCGCCAGCAGCCAAGACGATCGCGGGACGGGTCGAGAGACCCAGTACTTC. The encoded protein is CASSQDDRGTGRETQYF.

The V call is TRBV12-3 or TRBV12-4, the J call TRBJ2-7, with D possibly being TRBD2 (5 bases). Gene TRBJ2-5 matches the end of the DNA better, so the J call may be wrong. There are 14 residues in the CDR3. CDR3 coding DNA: TGTGCCAGCAGTTTGGTAGAGGGCACGGAGACCCAGTACTTC. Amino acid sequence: CASSLVEGTETQYF.

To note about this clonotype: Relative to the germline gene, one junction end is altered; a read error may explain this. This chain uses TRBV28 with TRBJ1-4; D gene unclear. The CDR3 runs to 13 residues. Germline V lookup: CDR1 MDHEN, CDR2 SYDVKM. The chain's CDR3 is CASSFTYNEILFF. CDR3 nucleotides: TGTGCCAGCAGTTTTACGTATAATGAAATACTGTTTTTT.

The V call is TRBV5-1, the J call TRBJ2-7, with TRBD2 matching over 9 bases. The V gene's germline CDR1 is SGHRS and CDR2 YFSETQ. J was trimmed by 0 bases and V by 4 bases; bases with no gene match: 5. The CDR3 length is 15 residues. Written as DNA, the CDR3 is TGCGCCAGCAGCCAGACTAGCGGTCCCTCCTACGAGCAGTACTTC. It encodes CASSQTSGPSYEQYF.

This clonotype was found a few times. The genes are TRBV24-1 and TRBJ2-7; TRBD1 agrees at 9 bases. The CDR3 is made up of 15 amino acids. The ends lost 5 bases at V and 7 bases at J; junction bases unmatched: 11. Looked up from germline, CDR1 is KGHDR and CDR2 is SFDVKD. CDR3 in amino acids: CATSGGGTGSLEQYF. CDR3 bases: TGTGCCACCAGTGGAGGAGGGACAGGGTCACTGGAGCAGTACTTC.

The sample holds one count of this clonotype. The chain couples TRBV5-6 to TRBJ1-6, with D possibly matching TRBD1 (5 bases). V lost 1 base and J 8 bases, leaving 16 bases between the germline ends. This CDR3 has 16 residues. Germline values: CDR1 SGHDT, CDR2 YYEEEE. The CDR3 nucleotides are TGTGCCAGCAGCTTGAGTAGGGGCAGCGCAGATTCACCCCTCCACTTT. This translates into CASSLSRGSADSPLHF.

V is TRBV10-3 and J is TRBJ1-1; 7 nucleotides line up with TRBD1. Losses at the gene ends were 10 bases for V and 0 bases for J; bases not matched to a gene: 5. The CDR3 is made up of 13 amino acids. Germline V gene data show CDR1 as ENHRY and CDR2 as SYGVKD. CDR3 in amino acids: CATRGQLNTEAFF. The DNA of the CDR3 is TGTGCCACCAGGGGACAGTTGAACACTGAAGCTTTCTTT.

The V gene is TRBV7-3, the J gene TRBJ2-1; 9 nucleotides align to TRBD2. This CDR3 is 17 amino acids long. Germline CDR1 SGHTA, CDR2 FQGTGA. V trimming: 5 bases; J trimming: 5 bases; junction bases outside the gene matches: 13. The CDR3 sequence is CASSPQGRGGRDNEQFF. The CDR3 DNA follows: TGTGCCAGCAGCCCCCAGGGGCGGGGGGGCCGCGACAATGAGCAGTTCTTC.

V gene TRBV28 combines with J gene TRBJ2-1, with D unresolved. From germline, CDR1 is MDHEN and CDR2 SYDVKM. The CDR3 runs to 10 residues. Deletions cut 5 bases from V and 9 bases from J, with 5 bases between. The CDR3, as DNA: TGTGCCAGCAGTCTTTTTGAGCAGTTCTTC. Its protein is CASSLFEQFF.

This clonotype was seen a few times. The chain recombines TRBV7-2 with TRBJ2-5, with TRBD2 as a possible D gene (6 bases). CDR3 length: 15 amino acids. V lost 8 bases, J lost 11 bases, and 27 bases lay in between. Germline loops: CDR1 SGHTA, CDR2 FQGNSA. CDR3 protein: CASPLQGGAHNEQYF. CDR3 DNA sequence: TGTGCCAGCCCCCTTCAAGGAGGGGCTCACAATGAGCAGTACTTC. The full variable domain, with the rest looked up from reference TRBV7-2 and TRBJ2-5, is GAGVSQSPSNKVTEKGKDVELRCDPISGHTALYWYRQSLGQGLEFLIYFQGNSAPDKSGLPSDRFSAERTGGSVSTLTIQRTQQEDSAVYLCASPLQGGAHNEQYFGPGTRLLVL.

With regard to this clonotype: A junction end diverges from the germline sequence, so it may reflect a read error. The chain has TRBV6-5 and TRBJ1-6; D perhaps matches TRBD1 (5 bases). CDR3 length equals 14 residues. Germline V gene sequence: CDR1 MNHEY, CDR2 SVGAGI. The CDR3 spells CASSQGRKDSPPHF. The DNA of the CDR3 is TGTGCCAGCAGCCAGGGACGGAAGGATTCACCCCCCCACTTT.

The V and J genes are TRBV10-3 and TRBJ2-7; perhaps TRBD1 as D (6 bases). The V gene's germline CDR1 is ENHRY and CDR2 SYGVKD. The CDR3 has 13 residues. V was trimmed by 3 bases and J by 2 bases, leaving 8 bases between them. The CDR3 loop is CAISEQGTYEQYF. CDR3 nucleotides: TGTGCCATCAGTGAACAGGGAACCTACGAGCAGTACTTC.

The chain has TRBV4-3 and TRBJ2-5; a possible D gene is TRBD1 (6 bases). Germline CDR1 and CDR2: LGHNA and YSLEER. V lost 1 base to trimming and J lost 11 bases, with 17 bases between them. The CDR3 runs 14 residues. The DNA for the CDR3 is TGCGCCAGCAGCCAAGGCGTAGGGGGAAGGGAGCAGTACTTC. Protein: CASSQGVGGREQYF.

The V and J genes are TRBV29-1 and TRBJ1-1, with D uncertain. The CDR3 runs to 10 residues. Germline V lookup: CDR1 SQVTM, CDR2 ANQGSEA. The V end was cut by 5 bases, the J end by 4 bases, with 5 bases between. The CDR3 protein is CSVPGTEAFF. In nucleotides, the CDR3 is TGCAGCGTTCCGGGCACTGAAGCTTTCTTT.

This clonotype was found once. The CDR3 bases are TGTGCCAGCAGGGATACTGTAGTAGAGACCCAGTACTTC. The encoded protein is CASRDTVVETQYF. J is TRBJ2-5 and V is TRBV12-3 or TRBV12-4; D remains ambiguous. There are 13 residues in the CDR3. With 6 bases removed from V and 4 bases from J, the gap between germline ends came to 12 bases.

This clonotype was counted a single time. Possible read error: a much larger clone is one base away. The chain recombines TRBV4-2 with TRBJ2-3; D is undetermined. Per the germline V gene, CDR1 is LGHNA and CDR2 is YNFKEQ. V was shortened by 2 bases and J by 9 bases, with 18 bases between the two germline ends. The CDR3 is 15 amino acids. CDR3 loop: CASSQSLGSERTQYF. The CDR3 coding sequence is TGTGCCAGCAGCCAAAGTTTGGGTTCCGAGAGGACGCAGTATTTT.

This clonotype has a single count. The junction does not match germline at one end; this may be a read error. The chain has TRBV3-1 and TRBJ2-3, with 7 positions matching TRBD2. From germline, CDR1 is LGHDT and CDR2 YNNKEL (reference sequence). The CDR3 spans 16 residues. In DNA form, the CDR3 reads TGTGCCAGCAACCAAGTTGCGGGAGAAGTCTCAGATACGCAGTATTTT. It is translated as CASNQVAGEVSDTQYF.

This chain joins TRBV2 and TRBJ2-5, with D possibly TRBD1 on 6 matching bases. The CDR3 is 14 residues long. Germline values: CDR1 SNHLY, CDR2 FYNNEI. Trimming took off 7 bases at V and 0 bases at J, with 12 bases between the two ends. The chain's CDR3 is CASTVGTYQETQYF. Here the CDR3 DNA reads TGTGCCAGCACCGTAGGGACATACCAAGAGACCCAGTACTTC.

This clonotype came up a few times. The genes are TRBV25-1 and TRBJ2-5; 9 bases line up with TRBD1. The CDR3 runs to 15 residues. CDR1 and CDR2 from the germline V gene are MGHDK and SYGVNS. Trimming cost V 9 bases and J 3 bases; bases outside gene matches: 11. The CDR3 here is CASRRTRQGEETQYF. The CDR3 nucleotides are TGTGCCAGTCGACGGACACGACAGGGGGAAGAGACCCAGTACTTC.

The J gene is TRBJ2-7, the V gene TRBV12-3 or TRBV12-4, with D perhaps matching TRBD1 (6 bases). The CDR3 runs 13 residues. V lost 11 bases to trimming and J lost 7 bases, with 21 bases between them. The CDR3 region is CALARGIENEQYF. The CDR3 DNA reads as TGTGCCCTAGCAAGGGGGATAGAAAATGAGCAGTACTTC.

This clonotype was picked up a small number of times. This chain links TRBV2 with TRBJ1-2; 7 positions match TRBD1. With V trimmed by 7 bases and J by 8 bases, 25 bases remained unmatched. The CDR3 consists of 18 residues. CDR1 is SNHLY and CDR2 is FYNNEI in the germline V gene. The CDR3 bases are TGTGCCAGCAAAGTCGGGACAGTAATAGCGAGCAACTGGGGGGGCTACACCTTC. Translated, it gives CASKVGTVIASNWGGYTF.

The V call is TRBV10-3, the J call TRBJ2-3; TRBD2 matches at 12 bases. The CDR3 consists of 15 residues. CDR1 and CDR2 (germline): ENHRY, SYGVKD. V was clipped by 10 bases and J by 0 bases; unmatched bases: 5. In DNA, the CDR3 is TGTGCCACTCGAGGGACTAGCGGGAGCACAGATACGCAGTATTTT. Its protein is CATRGTSGSTDTQYF.

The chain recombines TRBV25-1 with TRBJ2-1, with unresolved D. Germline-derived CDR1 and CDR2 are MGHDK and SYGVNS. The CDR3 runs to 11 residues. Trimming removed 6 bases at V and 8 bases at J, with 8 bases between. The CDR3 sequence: CASRRVYEQFF. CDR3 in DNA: TGTGCCAGCAGACGAGTCTATGAGCAGTTCTTC.

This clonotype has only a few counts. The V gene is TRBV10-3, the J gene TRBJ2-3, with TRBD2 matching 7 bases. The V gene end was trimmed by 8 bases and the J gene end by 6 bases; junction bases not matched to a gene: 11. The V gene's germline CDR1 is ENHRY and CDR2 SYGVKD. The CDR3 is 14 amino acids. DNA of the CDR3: TGTGCCATCTGGGGGGGATCTTCTGCTGATACGCAGTATTTT. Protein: CAIWGGSSADTQYF.

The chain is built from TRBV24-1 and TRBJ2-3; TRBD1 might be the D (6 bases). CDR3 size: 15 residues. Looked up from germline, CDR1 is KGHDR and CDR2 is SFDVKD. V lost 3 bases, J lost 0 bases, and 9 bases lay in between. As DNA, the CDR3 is TGTGCCACCAGTGATCCCGGACAGAGCACAGATACGCAGTATTTT. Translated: CATSDPGQSTDTQYF.

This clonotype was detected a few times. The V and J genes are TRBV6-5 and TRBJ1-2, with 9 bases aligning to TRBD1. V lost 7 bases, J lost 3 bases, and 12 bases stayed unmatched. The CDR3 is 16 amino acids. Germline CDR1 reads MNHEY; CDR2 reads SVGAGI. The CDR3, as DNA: TGTGCCAGCACCTCGTTAGGACAGGGGTTCGACTATGGCTACACCTTC. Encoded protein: CASTSLGQGFDYGYTF.

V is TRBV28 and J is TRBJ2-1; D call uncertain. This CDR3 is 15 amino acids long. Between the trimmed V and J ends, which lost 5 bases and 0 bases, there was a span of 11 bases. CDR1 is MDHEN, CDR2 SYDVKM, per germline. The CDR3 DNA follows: TGTGCCAGCAGTCCTACAATGAGCTCCTACAATGAGCAGTTCTTC. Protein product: CASSPTMSSYNEQFF.

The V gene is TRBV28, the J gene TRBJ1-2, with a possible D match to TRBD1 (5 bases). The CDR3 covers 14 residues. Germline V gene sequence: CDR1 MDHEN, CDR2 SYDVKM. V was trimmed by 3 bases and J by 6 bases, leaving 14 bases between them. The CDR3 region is CASSFLGLDNGYTF. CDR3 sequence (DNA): TGTGCCAGCAGTTTTTTGGGTTTGGACAATGGCTACACCTTC.

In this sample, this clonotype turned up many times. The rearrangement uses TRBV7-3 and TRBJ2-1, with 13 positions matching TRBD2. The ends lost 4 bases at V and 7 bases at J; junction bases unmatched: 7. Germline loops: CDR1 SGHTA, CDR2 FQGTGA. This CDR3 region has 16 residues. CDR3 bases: TGTGCCAGCAGCTCCACTACGGGACTAGCGGGAAATGAGCAGTTCTTC. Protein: CASSSTTGLAGNEQFF.

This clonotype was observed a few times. The CDR3 DNA reads as TGTGCCAGCACCGAAAAAGGGCTTAAAGAGACCCAGTACTTC. It yields the protein CASTEKGLKETQYF. The J gene is TRBJ2-5, the V gene TRBV3-1; D is uncertain. Deletions cut 7 bases from V and 3 bases from J, with 15 bases between. This CDR3 comprises 14 residues. The germline V gene encodes CDR1 LGHDT and CDR2 YNNKEL (reference sequence).